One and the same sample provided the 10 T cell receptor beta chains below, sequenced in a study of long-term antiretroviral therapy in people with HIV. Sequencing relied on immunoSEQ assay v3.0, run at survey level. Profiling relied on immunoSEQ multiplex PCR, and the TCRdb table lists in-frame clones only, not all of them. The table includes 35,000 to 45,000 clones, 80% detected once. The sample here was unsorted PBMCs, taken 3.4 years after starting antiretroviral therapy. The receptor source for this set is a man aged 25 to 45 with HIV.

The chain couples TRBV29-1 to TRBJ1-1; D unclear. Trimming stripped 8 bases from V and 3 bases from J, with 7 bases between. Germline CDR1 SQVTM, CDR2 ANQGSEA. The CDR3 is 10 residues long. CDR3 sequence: CSSIDTEAFF. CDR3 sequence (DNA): TGCAGCTCAATTGACACTGAAGCTTTCTTT.

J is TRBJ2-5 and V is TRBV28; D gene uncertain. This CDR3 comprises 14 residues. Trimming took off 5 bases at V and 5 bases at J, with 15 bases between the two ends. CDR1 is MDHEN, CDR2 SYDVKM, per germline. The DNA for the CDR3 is TGTGCCAGCAGTCCCCTGGACCCATGGGAGACCCAGTACTTC. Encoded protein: CASSPLDPWETQYF.

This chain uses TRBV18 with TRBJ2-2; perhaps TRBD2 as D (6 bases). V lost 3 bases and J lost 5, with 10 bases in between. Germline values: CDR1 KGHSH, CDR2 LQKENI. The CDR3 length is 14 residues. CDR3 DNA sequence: TGTGCCAGCTCACCGACAGCGGGTACCGGGGAGCTGTTTTTT. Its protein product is CASSPTAGTGELFF.

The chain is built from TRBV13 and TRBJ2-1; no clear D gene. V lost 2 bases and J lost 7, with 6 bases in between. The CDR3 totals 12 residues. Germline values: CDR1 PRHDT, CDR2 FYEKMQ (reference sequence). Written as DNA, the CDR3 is TGTGCCAGCAGCTTATCTAAGAATGAGCAGTTCTTC. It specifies CASSLSKNEQFF.

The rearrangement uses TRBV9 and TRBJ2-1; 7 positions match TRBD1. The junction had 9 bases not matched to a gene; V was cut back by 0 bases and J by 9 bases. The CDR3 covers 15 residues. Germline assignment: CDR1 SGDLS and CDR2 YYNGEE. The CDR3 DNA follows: TGTGCCAGCAGCGTAGGACAGGGTTTAAGTGGTGAGCAGTTCTTC. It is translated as CASSVGQGLSGEQFF.

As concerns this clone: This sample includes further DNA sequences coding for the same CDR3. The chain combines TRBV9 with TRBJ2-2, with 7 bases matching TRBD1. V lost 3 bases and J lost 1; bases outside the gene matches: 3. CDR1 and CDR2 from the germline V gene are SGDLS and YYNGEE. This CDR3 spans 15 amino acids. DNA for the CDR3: TGTGCCAGCAGCGGCAGACAGGGGAACACCGGGGAGCTGTTTTTT. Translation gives CASSGRQGNTGELFF. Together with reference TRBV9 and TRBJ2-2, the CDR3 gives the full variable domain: DSGVTQTPKHLITATGQRVTLRCSPRSGDLSVYWYQQSLDQGLQFLIQYYNGEERAKGNILERFSAQQFPDLHSELNLSSLELGDSALYFCASSGRQGNTGELFFGEGSRLTVL.

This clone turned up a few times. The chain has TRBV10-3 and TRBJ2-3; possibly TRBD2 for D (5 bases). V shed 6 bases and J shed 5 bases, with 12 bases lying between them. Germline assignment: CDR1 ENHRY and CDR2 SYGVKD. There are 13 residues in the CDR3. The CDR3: CAIRDSRGDTQYF. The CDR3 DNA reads TGTGCCATCAGGGACTCCCGGGGAGATACGCAGTATTTT.

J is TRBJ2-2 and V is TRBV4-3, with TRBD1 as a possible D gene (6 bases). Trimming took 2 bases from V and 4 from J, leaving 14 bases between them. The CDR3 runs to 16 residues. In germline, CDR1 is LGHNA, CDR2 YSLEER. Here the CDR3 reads CASSQPGTRGTGELFF. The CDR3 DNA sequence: TGCGCCAGCAGCCAACCTGGGACACGGGGCACCGGGGAGCTGTTTTTT.

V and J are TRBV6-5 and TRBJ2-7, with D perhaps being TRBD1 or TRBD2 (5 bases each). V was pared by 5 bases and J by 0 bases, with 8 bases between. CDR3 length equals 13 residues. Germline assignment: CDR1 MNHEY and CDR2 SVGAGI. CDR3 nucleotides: TGTGCCAGCAGTCCAGGGAGCTCCTACGAGCAGTACTTC. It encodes CASSPGSSYEQYF.

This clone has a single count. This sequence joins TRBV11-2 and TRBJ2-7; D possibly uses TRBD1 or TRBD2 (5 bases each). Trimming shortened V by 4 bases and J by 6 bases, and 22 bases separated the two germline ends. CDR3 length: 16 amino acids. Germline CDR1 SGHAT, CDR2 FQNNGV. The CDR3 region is CASSWGSPADTGEQYF. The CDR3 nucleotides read TGTGCCAGCAGCTGGGGGTCACCGGCGGACACGGGCGAGCAGTACTTC.